This TCR beta chain came from a study of blood T cells in healthy people across ages. Study-wide results and caveats: Correlation between TCR beta diversity and naive T cell percentage was strong. Age brought a roughly linear fall in TCR beta diversity measured per million T cells.

This clonotype was picked up one time. Its specificity is unknown. Primers used in a second PCR of roughly 6 to 11 cycles were a sample-barcoded 5' primer and a J-beta primer mix. TCRdb used MiXCR to reprocess the 5' RACE reads, holding one entry per CDR3 protein. The sample holds 780,000 or so distinct CDR3 sequences, about 48% seen once. This clonotype originated in a man older than 75 in good health. The sample taken for sequencing was blood.

CDR3 DNA: TGTGCCAGCAGCGGAAAGCGGGAGGGTAGGGATGAGCAGTTCTTC. This codes for CASSGKREGRDEQFF. This chain joins TRBV7-3 and TRBJ2-1, with 10 bases lining up with TRBD2. The CDR3 consists of 15 residues. The ends lost 5 bases at V and 8 bases at J; junction bases unmatched: 9. CDR1 SGHTA and CDR2 FQGTGA come from the germline V gene.